This T cell receptor (beta chain) emerged from a study of regulatory T cells in long-lasting Graves disease. Points from the study as a whole: With persistent disease, TRBV28, TRBJ1-2 and TRBJ2-5 were the favored segments. With a small sample size, accuracy may have been reduced. With a few thousand shared public clonotypes, persistent patients exceeded new patients, who shared just over 950.

Arm-PCR with iRepertoire HTBI primers amplified the CDR3 regions for these TCR beta libraries. Using its own MiXCR run on the multiplex PCR reads, TCRdb lists one record per CDR3 protein. The sample yields roughly 470,000 distinct CDR3 sequences, 20% seen once. Looked up from germline, CDR1 is SQVTM and CDR2 is ANQGSEA. Trimming pared 4 bases from V and 1 base from J, leaving 7 bases between. The length of the CDR3 is 12 residues. This clonotype was observed at least ten times. Its specificity is not known. The time point here: persistent/refractory GD, antithyroid drugs over 5 years with positive TRAb. After RNA was extracted from PBMCs, the TCR library was made from it. Patients hailed from an endocrinology department in Xi'an, China.

The source is a female donor with Graves disease. This specimen was peripheral blood mononuclear cells (PBMCs), taken when the disease was refractory, from a patient treated with antithyroid drugs. The chain links TRBV29-1 to TRBJ1-1, with D uncertain. DNA for the CDR3: TGCAGCGTTGGTGAGGGGAACACTGAAGCTTTCTTT. Residues: CSVGEGNTEAFF.